These 12 T cell receptor beta chains were all obtained from the same sample, sequenced in a study of blood T cell repertoires in COVID-19. Generated by immunoSEQ multiplex PCR, the TCRdb table keeps only in-frame clones and is missing some. The sample lists about 440,000 clones, less than 95% seen once, with 0.6% in the top ten. Sequencing was performed on PBMCs or T cells enriched from blood (not recorded which). These receptors all come from a man aged 18 to 35 who had recovered from COVID-19.

With respect to this clone: This specimen includes other DNA sequences encoding the same CDR3. The chain is built from TRBV5-1 and TRBJ1-3; D is undetermined. CDR3 length: 14 residues. Trimming took 5 bases from V and 4 from J, leaving 13 bases between them. The germline CDR1 and CDR2 sequences are SGHRS and YFSETQ. The DNA of the CDR3 is TGCGCCAGCAGTTCGACGGGGTACGGAAACACCATATATTTT. It translates to CASSSTGYGNTIYF.

The chain combines TRBV7-6 with TRBJ2-1; 12 bases match TRBD2. Looked up from germline, CDR1 is SGHVS and CDR2 is FNYEAQ. The junction had 10 bases not matched to a gene; V was cut back by 4 bases and J by 12 bases. This CDR3 is 15 amino acids long. The chain's CDR3 is CASSSLAGGPFGQFF. The CDR3 DNA follows: TGTGCCAGCAGCTCCCTAGCGGGAGGGCCTTTCGGGCAGTTCTTC.

The chain joins TRBV27 to TRBJ1-5; D remains unclear. Trimming took 10 bases from V and 2 from J, leaving 27 bases between them. Germline CDR1 is MNHEY and CDR2 is SMNVEV (reference sequence). This CDR3 is 18 amino acids long. The CDR3 coding sequence is TGTGCCACGCTACCGCGGCCGAACCAATATACGGGCAATCAGCCCCAGCATTTT. Protein sequence: CATLPRPNQYTGNQPQHF.

The V gene is TRBV5-1, the J gene TRBJ1-4; 7 nucleotides line up with TRBD1. Trimming removed 4 bases from V and 4 bases from J; junction bases left unmatched: 7. Germline V gene lookup returns CDR1 SGHRS and CDR2 YFSETQ. CDR3 length: 15 residues. CDR3 in DNA: TGCGCCAGCAGCCCGACAGGGCGGCTTAATGAAAAACTGTTTTTT. Protein sequence: CASSPTGRLNEKLFF.

This clone occurred once. This chain connects TRBV13 to TRBJ2-7, with 9 bases lining up with TRBD1. Germline CDR1 reads PRHDT; CDR2 reads FYEKMQ (reference sequence). The ends lost 0 bases at V and 0 bases at J; junction bases unmatched: 6. The CDR3 is 17 residues long. The CDR3 sequence is CASSLGLGQGSSYEQYF. CDR3 coding DNA: TGTGCCAGCAGCTTAGGCCTTGGACAGGGGTCCTCCTACGAGCAGTACTTC.

The chain couples TRBV9 to TRBJ1-2, with D unclear. Germline V gives CDR1 SGDLS, CDR2 YYNGEE. The CDR3 length is 14 residues. Between the trimmed V and J ends, which lost 0 bases and 2 bases, there was a span of 8 bases. The DNA of the CDR3 is TGTGCCAGCAGCGTAGCACAGAAAAACTATGGCTACACCTTC. Translation: CASSVAQKNYGYTF.

This chain connects TRBV28 to TRBJ1-1; D may be TRBD1 (5 bases). Trimming cost V 5 bases and J 7 bases, with 23 bases left between them. CDR1 MDHEN and CDR2 SYDVKM come from the germline V gene. This CDR3 is built from 16 residues. The CDR3 coding sequence is TGTGCCAGCAGTCTCTTTCTCAGGGTGCCTGACGGTGAAGCTTTCTTT. Translating gives CASSLFLRVPDGEAFF.

The rearrangement uses TRBV2 and TRBJ2-3; 13 positions agree with TRBD2. Germline-derived CDR1 and CDR2 are SNHLY and FYNNEI. Germline trimming cut 8 bases from V and 4 bases from J; bases unmatched to any gene: 9. This CDR3 region has 16 residues. CDR3 in DNA: TGTGCCAGCGGGGGACTAGCGGGGCAGATGGCAGATACGCAGTATTTT. Encoded protein: CASGGLAGQMADTQYF.

The gene calls are TRBV5-8 and TRBJ1-5; TRBD1 might be the D (6 bases). Germline V CDR1 and CDR2: SGHTS, YDEGEE. The CDR3 loop spans 16 amino acids. V was trimmed by 0 bases and J by 0 bases, leaving 10 bases between them. CDR3 sequence: CASSLVGGDSNQPQHF. CDR3 nucleotides: TGTGCCAGCAGCTTGGTAGGGGGGGATAGCAATCAGCCCCAGCATTTT.

This chain uses TRBV5-6 with TRBJ2-6; a weak D match, TRBD1 (6 bases). The germline V and J ends were trimmed by 0 bases and 0 bases, with 13 bases remaining between them. CDR3 size: 18 residues. The germline gives CDR1 SGHDT, CDR2 YYEEEE. CDR3 DNA: TGTGCCAGCAGCTTGGTCCAGGGGCTCAGCTCTGGGGCCAACGTCCTGACTTTC. Translated, it gives CASSLVQGLSSGANVLTF.

V usage is TRBV7-8 and J usage is TRBJ2-2; 7 bases are a match to TRBD2. The germline V gene encodes CDR1 SGHVS and CDR2 FQNEAQ. V was clipped by 1 base and J by 10 bases; unmatched bases: 3. CDR3 length: 13 amino acids. This CDR3 is CASSLERGLELFF. The DNA for the CDR3 is TGTGCCAGCAGCTTAGAGCGGGGCTTGGAGCTGTTTTTT.

This chain links TRBV24-1 with TRBJ2-1; D is ambiguous. The CDR3 is made up of 17 amino acids. Germline CDR1 is KGHDR and CDR2 is SFDVKD. V gave up 5 bases and J gave up 3 bases, with 19 bases separating them. The CDR3 reads CATSASTSPVNYNEQFF. CDR3 in DNA: TGTGCCACCAGTGCCTCTACGTCCCCGGTGAACTACAATGAGCAGTTCTTC.